This TCR beta chain was sequenced for a study of radiotherapy plus CTLA-4 blockade in lung cancer. Turning to the study itself: In approximately 17% of patients, objective responses were seen; approximately 30% had disease control.

Worth noting for this clone: Its target is unknown.

Study-level points and caveats: Some TCR clones had been derived from tumors. These clones expanded in peripheral blood after radiotherapy plus ipilimumab. Response was reportedly best predicted by early blood T cell clone dynamics, with interferon-beta.

Libraries were prepared by immunoSEQ multiplex PCR; TCRdb keeps only in-frame clonotypes and omits some of them. Seen here are under 110,000 clones, 85% to 90% observed once, and the top ten hold 2.4%. Focal radiation plus CTLA-4 blockade with ipilimumab was given to patients with chemo-refractory metastatic non-small-cell lung cancer. Germline V gene lookup returns CDR1 MGHRA and CDR2 YSYEKL. Trimming took 5 bases from V and 5 from J; bases not matched to a gene: 13. This CDR3 region has 16 residues. This receptor was obtained from a human donor with non-small cell lung cancer that progressed on radiotherapy plus ipilimumab. Some clones in this sample may be carry-over from other donors' samples. The rearrangement joins TRBV4-1 to TRBJ2-3; 7 bases are shared with TRBD2. The specimen comprised peripheral blood, sampled from a patient treated with radiotherapy plus ipilimumab. This CDR3 reads CASSKGTQGGGDTQYF. DNA of the CDR3: TGCGCCAGCAGCAAGGGGACTCAGGGCGGGGGAGATACGCAGTATTTT.